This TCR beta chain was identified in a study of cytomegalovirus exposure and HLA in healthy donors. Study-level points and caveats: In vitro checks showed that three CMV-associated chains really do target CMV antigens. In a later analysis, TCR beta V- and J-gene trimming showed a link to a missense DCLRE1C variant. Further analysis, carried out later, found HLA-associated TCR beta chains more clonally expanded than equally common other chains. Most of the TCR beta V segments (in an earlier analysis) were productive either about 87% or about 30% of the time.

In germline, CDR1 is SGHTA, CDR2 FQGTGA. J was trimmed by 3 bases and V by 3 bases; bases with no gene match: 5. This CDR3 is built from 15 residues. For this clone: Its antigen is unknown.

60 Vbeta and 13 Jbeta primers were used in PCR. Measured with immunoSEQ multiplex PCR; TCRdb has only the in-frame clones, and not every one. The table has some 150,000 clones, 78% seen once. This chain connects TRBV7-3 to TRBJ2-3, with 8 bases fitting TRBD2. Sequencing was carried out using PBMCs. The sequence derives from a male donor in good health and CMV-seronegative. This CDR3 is CASSFSGMGTDTQYF. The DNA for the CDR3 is TGTGCCAGCAGCTTTAGCGGGATGGGGACAGATACGCAGTATTTT.